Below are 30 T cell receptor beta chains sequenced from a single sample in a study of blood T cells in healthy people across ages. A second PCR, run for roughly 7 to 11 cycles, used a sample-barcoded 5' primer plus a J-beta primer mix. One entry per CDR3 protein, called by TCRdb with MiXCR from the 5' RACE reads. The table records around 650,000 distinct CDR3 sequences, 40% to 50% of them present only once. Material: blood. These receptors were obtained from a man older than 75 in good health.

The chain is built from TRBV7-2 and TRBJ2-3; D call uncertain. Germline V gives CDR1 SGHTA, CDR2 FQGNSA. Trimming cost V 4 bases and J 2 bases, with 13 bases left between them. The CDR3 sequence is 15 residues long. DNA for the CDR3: TGTGCCAGCAGCTATGGTTCACCGGTCACAGATACGCAGTATTTT. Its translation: CASSYGSPVTDTQYF.

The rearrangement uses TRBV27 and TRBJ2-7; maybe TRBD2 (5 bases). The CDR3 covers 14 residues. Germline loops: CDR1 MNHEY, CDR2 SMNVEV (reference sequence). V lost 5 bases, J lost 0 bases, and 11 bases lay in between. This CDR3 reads CASSRLGSSYEQYF. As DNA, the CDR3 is TGTGCCAGCAGTCGTTTGGGGAGCTCCTACGAGCAGTACTTC.

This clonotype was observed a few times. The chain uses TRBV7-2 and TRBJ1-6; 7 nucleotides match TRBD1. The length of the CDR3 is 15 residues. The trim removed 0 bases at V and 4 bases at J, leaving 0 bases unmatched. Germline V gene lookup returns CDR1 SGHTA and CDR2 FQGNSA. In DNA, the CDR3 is TGTGCCAGCAGCTTAGCGGGACAGTATAATTCACCCCTCCACTTT. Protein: CASSLAGQYNSPLHF. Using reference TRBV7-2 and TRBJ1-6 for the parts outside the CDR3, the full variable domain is GAGVSQSPSNKVTEKGKDVELRCDPISGHTALYWYRQSLGQGLEFLIYFQGNSAPDKSGLPSDRFSAERTGGSVSTLTIQRTQQEDSAVYLCASSLAGQYNSPLHFGNGTRLTVT.

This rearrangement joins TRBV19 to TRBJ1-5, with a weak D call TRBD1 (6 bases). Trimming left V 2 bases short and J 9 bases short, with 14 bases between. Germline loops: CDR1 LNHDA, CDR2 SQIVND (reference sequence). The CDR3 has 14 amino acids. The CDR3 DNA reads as TGTGCCAGTAGTATACCGGGGGCTGACAGGCCCCAGCATTTT. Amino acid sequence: CASSIPGADRPQHF.

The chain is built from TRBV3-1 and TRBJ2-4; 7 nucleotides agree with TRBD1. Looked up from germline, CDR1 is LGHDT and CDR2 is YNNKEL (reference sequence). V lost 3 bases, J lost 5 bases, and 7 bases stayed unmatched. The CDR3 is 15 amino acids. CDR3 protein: CASSHRGGVQNIQYF. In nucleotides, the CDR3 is TGTGCCAGCAGCCACCGAGGGGGCGTGCAAAACATTCAGTACTTC.

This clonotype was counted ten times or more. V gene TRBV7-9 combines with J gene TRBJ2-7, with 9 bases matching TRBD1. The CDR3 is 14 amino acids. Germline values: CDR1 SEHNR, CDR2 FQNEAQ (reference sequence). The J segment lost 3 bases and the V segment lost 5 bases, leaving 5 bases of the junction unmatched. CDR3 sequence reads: CASSLGQGIYEQYF. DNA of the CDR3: TGTGCCAGCAGCCTAGGACAGGGGATCTACGAGCAGTACTTC.

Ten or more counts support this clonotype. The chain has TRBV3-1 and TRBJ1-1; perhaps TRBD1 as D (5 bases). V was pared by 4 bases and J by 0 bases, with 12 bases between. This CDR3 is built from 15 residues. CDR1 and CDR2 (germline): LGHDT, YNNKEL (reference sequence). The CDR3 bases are TGTGCCAGCAGCCGTTTGGGACCCATGAACACTGAAGCTTTCTTT. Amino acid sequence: CASSRLGPMNTEAFF.

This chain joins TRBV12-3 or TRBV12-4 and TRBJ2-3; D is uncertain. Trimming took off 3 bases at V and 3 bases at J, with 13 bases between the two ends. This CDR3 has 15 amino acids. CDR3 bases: TGTGCCAGCAGTTTCGCCCGCGGCAGAACAGATACGCAGTATTTT. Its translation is CASSFARGRTDTQYF.

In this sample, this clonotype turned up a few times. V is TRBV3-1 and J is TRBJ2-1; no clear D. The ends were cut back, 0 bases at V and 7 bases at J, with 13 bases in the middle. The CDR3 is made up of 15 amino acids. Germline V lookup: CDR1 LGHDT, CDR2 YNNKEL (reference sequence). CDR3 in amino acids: CASSQEVVYNNEQFF. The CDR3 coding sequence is TGTGCCAGCAGCCAAGAAGTAGTCTACAATAATGAGCAGTTCTTC.

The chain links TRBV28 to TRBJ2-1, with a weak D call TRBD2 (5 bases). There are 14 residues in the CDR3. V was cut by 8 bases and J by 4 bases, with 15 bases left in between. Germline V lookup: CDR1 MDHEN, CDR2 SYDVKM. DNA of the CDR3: TGTGCCAGCGGCAAATGGACTCCATACAATGAGCAGTTCTTC. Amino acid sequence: CASGKWTPYNEQFF.

The DNA of the CDR3 is TGTGCCAGCAGTGTGTTCGGGGGATCGGACACCGGGGAGCTGTTTTTT. Translation gives CASSVFGGSDTGELFF. The V and J genes are TRBV2 and TRBJ2-2, with a tentative D call TRBD2 (6 bases). The CDR3 runs to 16 residues. Germline V gene data show CDR1 as SNHLY and CDR2 as FYNNEI. Trimming removed 4 bases from V and 3 bases from J, with 15 bases in between.

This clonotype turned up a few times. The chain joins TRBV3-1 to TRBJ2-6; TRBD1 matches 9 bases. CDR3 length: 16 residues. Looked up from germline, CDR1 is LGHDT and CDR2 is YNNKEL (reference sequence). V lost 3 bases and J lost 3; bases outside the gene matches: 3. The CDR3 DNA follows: TGTGCCAGCAGCCATACAGGGGGCGTTGGGGCCAACGTCCTGACTTTC. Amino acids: CASSHTGGVGANVLTF.

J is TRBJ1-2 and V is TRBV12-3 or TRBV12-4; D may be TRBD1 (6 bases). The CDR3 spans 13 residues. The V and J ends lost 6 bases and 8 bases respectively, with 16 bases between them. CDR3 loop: CASSRGEGRGYTF. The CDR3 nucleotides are TGTGCCAGCAGCAGGGGAGAGGGGCGGGGCTACACCTTC.

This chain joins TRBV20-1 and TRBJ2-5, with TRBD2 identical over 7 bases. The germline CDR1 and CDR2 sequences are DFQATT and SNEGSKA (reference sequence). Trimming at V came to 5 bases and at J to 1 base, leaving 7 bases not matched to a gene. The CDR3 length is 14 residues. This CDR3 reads CSAGASGTQETQYF. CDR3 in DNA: TGCAGTGCTGGGGCTAGCGGAACCCAAGAGACCCAGTACTTC.

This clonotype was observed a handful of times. The CDR3 DNA reads as TGTGCCAGCACGCTCATGGGGGCATCCGGAGAGACCCAGTACTTC. Its protein is CASTLMGASGETQYF. The chain uses TRBV6-2 or TRBV6-3 and TRBJ2-5; tentatively, D is TRBD1 (6 bases). The CDR3 is 15 residues long. The V gene's germline CDR1 is MNHEY and CDR2 SVGEGT. Trimming took off 7 bases at V and 4 bases at J, with 19 bases between the two ends.

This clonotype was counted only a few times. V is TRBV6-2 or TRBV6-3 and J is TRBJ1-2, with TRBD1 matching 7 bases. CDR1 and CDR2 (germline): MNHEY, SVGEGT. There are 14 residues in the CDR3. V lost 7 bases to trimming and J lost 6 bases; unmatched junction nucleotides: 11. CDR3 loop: CASISTTGSHGYTF. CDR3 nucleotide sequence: TGTGCCAGCATCTCCACGACAGGGTCCCATGGCTACACCTTC.

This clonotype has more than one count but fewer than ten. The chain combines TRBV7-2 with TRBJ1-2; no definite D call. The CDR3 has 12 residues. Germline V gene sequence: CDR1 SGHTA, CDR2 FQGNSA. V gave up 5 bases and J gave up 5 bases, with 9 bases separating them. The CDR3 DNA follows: TGTGCCAGCAGCCCGAATCGATATGGCTACACCTTC. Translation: CASSPNRYGYTF.

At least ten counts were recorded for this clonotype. The CDR3 region is CASREAGDTTNEQFF. DNA of the CDR3: TGCGCCAGCCGGGAGGCGGGAGATACTACCAATGAGCAGTTCTTC. The chain recombines TRBV5-1 with TRBJ2-1; 7 bases are a match to TRBD2. The junction had 13 bases not matched to a gene; V was cut back by 7 bases and J by 6 bases. The CDR3 totals 15 residues. From germline, CDR1 is SGHRS and CDR2 YFSETQ.

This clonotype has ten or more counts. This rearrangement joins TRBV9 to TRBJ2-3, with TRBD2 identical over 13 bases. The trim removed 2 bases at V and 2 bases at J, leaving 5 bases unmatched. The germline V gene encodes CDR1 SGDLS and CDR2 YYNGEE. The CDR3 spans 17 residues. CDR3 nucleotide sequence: TGTGCCAGCAGCGTTGGACTAGCGGGGGTCAACACAGATACGCAGTATTTT. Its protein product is CASSVGLAGVNTDTQYF.

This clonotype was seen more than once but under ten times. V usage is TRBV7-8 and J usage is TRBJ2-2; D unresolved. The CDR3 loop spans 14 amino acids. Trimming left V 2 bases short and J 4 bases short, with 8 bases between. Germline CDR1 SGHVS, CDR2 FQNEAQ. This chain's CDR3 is CASSLLLSTGELFF. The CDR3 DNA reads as TGTGCCAGCAGCTTATTATTATCCACCGGGGAGCTGTTTTTT.

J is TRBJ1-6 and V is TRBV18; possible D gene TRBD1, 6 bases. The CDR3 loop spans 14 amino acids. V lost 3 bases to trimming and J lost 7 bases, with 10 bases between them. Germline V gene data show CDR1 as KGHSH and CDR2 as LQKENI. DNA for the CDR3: TGTGCCAGCTCACCCTCAACAGGGAATTCACCCCTCCACTTT. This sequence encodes CASSPSTGNSPLHF.

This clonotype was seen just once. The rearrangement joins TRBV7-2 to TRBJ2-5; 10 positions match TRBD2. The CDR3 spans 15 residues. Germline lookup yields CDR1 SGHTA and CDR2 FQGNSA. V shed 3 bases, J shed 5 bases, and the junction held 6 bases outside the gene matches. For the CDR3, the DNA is TGTGCCAGCAGCTTCAGCGGGGGGGCCGCGGAGACCCAGTACTTC. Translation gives CASSFSGGAAETQYF.

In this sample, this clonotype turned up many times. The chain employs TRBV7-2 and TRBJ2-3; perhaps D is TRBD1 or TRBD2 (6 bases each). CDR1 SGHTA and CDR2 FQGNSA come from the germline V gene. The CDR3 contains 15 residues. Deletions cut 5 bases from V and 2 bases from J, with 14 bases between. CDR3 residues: CASSPSGGTTDTQYF. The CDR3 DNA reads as TGTGCCAGCAGCCCATCCGGGGGCACCACAGATACGCAGTATTTT.

As DNA, the CDR3 is TGCAGTGCTAGAGCGGGGGACTCGGCCAAGACCCAGTACTTC. This encodes CSARAGDSAKTQYF. V is TRBV20-1 and J is TRBJ2-5; the D gene is possibly TRBD2 (6 bases). V was clipped by 1 base and J by 6 bases, with 15 bases between them. This CDR3 contains 14 residues. Germline CDR1 DFQATT, CDR2 SNEGSKA (reference sequence).

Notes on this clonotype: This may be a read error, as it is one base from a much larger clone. DNA of the CDR3: TGTGCCAGCACTAACGCCCTGAACAAGCAGTACTTC. This translates into CASTNALNKQYF. The rearrangement uses TRBV6-2 or TRBV6-3 and TRBJ2-7; D not resolved. Deletions cut 7 bases from V and 8 bases from J, with 15 bases between. Germline CDR1 MNHEY, CDR2 SVGEGT. There are 12 residues in the CDR3.

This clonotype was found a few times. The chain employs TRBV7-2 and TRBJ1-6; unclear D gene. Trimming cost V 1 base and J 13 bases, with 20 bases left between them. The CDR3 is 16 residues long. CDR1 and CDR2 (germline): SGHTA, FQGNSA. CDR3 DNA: TGTGCCAGCAGCTTAGGGTCAGCAAGCGCCGGAACGCCCCTCCACTTT. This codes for CASSLGSASAGTPLHF.

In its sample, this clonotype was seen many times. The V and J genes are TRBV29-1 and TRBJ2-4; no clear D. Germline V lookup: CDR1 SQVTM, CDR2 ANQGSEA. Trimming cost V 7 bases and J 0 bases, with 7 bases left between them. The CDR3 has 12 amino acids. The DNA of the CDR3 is TGCAGCGCCCCGATAGCCAAAAACATTCAGTACTTC. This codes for CSAPIAKNIQYF. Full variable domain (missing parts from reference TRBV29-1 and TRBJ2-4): SAVISQKPSRDICQRGTSLTIQCQVDSQVTMMFWYRQQPGQSLTLIATANQGSEATYESGFVIDKFPISRPNLTFSTLTVSNMSPEDSSIYLCSAPIAKNIQYFGAGTRLSVL.

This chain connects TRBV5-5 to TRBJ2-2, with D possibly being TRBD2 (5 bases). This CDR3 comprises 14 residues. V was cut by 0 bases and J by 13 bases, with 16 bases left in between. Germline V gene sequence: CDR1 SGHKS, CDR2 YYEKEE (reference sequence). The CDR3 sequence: CASSLERNTGGLFF. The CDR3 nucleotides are TGTGCCAGCAGCTTGGAACGGAACACCGGAGGGCTGTTTTTT.

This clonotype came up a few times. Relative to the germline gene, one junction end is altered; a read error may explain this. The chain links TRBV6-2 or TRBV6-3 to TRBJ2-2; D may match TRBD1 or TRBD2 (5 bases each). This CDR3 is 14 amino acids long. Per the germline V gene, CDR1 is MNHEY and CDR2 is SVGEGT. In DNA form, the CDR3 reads TGTGCCAGTAGTTGGGACGGGCCGACCGGGGAGCTGTTTTTT. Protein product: CASSWDGPTGELFF.

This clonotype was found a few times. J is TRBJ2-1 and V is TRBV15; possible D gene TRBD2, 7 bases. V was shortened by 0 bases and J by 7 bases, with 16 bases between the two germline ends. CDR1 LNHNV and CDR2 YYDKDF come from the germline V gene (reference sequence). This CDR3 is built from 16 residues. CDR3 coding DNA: TGTGCCACCAGCAGAGATGGGGGGGCCGGGGTAAATGAGCAGTTCTTC. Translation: CATSRDGGAGVNEQFF.